A selection of T cell receptor beta chains follows, all from one sample in a study of cytomegalovirus exposure and HLA in healthy donors. The method was immunoSEQ multiplex PCR; TCRdb's version includes in-frame clones alone and lacks a portion of them. The profile shows approximately 180,000 clones, 81% of them singletons. Sequenced: PBMCs. The receptors come from a man younger than 35 in good health and CMV-seronegative. The CDR3 runs from the conserved cysteine through the conserved F or W. The D gene is left open where the match is weak. Some rows have no size entry. The others give once, few or many, or a class for an expanded clone.

j_call v_call clone_size d_call cdr3_nt cdr3_aa
TRBJ2-7 TRBV7-9 few TRBD2 TGTGCCAGCGGGAGGGCGGTCGACGAGCAGTACTTC CASGRAVDEQYF
TRBJ1-2 TRBV7-9 . . TGTTCCAGCAGCGGCAGTGGCTATGGCTACACCTTC CSSSGSGYGYTF
TRBJ2-7 TRBV23-1 . TRBD1 TGCGCCAGCAGTCAATCCTCCCTAGAGGGACAGGGCTACGAGCAGTACTTC CASSQSSLEGQGYEQYF
TRBJ2-7 TRBV7-2 . . TGTGCCAGCAGCTTATACTTCGAGCAGTACTTC CASSLYFEQYF
TRBJ1-5 TRBV6-1 . TRBD1 TGTGCCAGCAGCTTACAGGGGTCCGATCAGCCCCAGCATTTT CASSLQGSDQPQHF
TRBJ2-5 TRBV11-2 . . TGTGCCAGCAGCTTCGGGTTTCAAGAGACCCAGTACTTC CASSFGFQETQYF
TRBJ1-1 TRBV5-1 few . TGCGCCAGCAGCTTGCAGGCAGAATTGAACACTGAAGCTTTCTTT CASSLQAELNTEAFF
TRBJ1-2 TRBV23-1 . . TGCGCCAGCAGTCAATTCGACCGACAGGCTTTTACGTCCTATGGCTACACCTTC CASSQFDRQAFTSYGYTF
TRBJ1-2 TRBV28 once TRBD1 TGTGCCAGCAGTCCCGGGACAGGGGCCTATGGCTACACCTTC CASSPGTGAYGYTF
TRBJ1-2 TRBV5-6 . . TGTGCCAGCAGCTTGGCCGCGGGGTTGGACTATGGCTACACCTTC CASSLAAGLDYGYTF
TRBJ2-3 TRBV19 . TRBD2 TGTGCCAGTACCCCAGGGAGGGGATTAACAGATACGCAGTATTTT CASTPGRGLTDTQYF
TRBJ2-5 TRBV2 . . TGTGCCAGCTCAGGGATCCAAGAGACCCAGTACTTC CASSGIQETQYF
TRBJ2-7 TRBV7-9 . . TGTGCCAGCAGCCGTACAGGGGATAAGCGGGCAGAGCAGTACTTC CASSRTGDKRAEQYF
TRBJ2-7 TRBV6-1 . . TGTGCCAGCAGTGATCGGGGATGGTACGAGCAGTACTTC CASSDRGWYEQYF
TRBJ1-6 TRBV19 once . TGTGCCAGTAGAAGACAGGATAATTCACCCCTCCACTTT CASRRQDNSPLHF
TRBJ2-2 TRBV7-2 . . TGTGCCAGCAGCTTAAGCCAGGGCGATTTTGTGAACACCGGGGAGCTGTTTTTT CASSLSQGDFVNTGELFF
TRBJ2-7 TRBV27 few TRBD1 TGTGCCAGCAGCCCCAGGAACACGGGGACAGTCTCCTACGAGCAGTACTTC CASSPRNTGTVSYEQYF